This TCR beta chain was identified in a study of OX40 agonist ivuxolimab in advanced cancers. Only in-frame clones appear in the TCRdb table, and some are missing; sequencing was by immunoSEQ multiplex PCR. The data hold 70,000 to 95,000 clones, with under 85% observed a single time. This clonotype originated in an adult with an advanced solid tumor such as melanoma, head and neck, liver or kidney cancer. This specimen was CD4+ or CD8+ T cells sorted from blood, taken in a trial of the OX40 agonist ivuxolimab.

The CDR3 protein is CASSSPVIAKNIQYF. Here the CDR3 DNA reads TGTGCCAGCAGTTCTCCCGTAATAGCCAAAAACATTCAGTACTTC. This chain links TRBV11-2 with TRBJ2-4; D unresolved. V was trimmed by 6 bases and J by 0 bases, leaving 12 bases between them. Germline V gives CDR1 SGHAT, CDR2 FQNNGV. CDR3 size: 15 residues.